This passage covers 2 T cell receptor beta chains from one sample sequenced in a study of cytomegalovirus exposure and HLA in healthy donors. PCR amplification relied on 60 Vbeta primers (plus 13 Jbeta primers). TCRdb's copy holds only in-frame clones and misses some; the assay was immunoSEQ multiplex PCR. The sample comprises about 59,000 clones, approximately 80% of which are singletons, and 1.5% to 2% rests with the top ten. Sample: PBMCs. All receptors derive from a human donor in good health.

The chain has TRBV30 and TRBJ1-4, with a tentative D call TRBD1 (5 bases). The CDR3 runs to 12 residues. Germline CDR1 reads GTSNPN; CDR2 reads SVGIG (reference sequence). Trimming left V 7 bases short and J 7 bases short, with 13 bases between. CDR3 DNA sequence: TGTGCCTACGGCAGGGTTAGTGAAAAACTGTTTTTT. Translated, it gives CAYGRVSEKLFF.

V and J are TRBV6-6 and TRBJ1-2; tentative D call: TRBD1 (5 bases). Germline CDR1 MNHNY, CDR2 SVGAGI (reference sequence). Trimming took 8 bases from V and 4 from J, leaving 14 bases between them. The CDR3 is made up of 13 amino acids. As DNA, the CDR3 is TGTGCCAGCTCAGGGCGACTTGGCTATGGCTACACCTTC. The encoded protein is CASSGRLGYGYTF.